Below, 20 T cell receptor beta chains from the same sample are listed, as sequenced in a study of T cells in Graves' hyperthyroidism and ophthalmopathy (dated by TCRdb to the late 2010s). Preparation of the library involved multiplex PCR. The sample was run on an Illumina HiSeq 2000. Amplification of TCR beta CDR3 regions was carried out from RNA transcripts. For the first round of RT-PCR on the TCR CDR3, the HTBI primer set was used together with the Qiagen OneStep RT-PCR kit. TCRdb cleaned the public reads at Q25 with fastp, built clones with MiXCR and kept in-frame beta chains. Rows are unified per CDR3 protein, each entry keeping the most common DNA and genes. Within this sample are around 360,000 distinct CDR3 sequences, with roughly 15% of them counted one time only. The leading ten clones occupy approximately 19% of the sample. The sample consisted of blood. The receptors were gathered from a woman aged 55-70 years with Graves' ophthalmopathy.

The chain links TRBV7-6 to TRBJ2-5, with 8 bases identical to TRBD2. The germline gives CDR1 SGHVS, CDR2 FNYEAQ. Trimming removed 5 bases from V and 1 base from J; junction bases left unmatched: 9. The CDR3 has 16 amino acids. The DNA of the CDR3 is TGTGCCAGCAGCCAGCGGGGAGCGGGGGTCCAAGAGACCCAGTACTTC. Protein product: CASSQRGAGVQETQYF.

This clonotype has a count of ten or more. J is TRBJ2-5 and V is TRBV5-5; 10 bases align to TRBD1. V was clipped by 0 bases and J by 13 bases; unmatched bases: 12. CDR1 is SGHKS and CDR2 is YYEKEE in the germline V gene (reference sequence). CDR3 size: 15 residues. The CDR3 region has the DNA TGTGCCAGCAGCTTGGGGGGGGGACAGGGGTCCCCCTCGTACTTC. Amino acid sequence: CASSLGGGQGSPSYF.

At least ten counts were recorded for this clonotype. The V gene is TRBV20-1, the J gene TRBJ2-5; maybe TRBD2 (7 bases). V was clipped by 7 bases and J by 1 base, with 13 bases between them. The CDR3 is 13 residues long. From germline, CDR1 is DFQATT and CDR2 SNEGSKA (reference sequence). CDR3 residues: CSGKGGAQETQYF. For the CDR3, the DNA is TGCAGTGGTAAAGGGGGGGCCCAAGAGACCCAGTACTTC.

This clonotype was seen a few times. The CDR3 nucleotides are TGTGCCAGCAGTTACTCGTTAACTAGCGGCGACGGCTACGAGCAGTACTTC. Protein product: CASSYSLTSGDGYEQYF. V is TRBV6-2 or TRBV6-3 and J is TRBJ2-7; 8 bases are a match to TRBD2. The CDR3 extends over 17 amino acids. The germline V gene has CDR1 MNHEY and CDR2 SVGEGT. Trimming cost V 0 bases and J 3 bases; bases outside gene matches: 10.

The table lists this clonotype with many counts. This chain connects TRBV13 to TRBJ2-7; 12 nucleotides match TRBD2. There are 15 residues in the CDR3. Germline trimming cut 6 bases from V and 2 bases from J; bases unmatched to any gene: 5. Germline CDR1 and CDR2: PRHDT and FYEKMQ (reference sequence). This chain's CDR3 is CASRQTSGRPYEQYF. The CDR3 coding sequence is TGTGCCAGCAGACAGACTAGCGGGAGACCCTACGAGCAGTACTTC.

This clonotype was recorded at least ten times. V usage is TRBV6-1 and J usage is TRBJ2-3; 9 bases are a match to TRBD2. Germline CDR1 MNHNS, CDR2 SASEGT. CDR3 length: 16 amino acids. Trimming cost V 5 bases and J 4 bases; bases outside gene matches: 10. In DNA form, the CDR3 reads TGTGCCAGCAGTAGGGGACTAGCCGTTGGGGCAGATACGCAGTATTTT. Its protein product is CASSRGLAVGADTQYF.

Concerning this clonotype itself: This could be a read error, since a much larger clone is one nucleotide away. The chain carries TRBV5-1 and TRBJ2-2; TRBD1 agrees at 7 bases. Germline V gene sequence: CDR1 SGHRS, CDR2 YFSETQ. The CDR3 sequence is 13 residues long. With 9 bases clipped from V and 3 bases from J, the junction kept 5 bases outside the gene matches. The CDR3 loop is CATRTGDTGELFF. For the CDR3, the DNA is TGCGCCACCAGGACAGGTGACACCGGGGAGCTGTTTTTT. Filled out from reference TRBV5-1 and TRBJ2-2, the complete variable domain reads KAGVTQTPRYLIKTRGQQVTLSCSPISGHRSVSWYQQTPGQGLQFLFEYFSETQRNKGNFPGRFSGRQFSNSRSEMNVSTLELGDSALYLCATRTGDTGELFFGEGSRLTVL.

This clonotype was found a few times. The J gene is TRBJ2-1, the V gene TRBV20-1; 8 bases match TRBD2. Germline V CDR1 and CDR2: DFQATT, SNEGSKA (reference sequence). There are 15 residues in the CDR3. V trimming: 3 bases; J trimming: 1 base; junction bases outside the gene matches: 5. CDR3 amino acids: CSARALAGSYNEQFF. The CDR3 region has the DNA TGCAGTGCTAGGGCCTTAGCGGGATCCTACAATGAGCAGTTCTTC.

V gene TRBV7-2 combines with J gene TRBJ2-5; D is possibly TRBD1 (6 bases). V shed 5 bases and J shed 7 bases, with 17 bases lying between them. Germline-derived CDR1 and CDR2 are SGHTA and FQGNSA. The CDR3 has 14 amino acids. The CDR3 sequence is CASSPGTPRGTQYF. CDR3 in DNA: TGTGCCAGCAGCCCGGGGACCCCCAGGGGGACCCAGTACTTC. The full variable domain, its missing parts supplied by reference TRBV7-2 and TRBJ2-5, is GAGVSQSPSNKVTEKGKDVELRCDPISGHTALYWYRQSLGQGLEFLIYFQGNSAPDKSGLPSDRFSAERTGGSVSTLTIQRTQQEDSAVYLCASSPGTPRGTQYFGPGTRLLVL.

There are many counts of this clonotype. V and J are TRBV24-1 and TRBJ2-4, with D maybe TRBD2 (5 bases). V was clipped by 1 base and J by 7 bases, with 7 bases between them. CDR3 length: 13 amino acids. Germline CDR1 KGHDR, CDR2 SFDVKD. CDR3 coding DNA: TGTGCCACCAGTGATTTCACGGGGAACATTCAGTACTTC. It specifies CATSDFTGNIQYF.

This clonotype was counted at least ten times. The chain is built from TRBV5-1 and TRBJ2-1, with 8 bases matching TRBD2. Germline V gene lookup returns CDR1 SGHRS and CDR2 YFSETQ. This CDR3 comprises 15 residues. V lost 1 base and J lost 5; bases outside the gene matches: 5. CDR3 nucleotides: TGCGCCAGCAGCTTGACTAGCGGTGGCAACAATGAGCAGTTCTTC. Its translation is CASSLTSGGNNEQFF.

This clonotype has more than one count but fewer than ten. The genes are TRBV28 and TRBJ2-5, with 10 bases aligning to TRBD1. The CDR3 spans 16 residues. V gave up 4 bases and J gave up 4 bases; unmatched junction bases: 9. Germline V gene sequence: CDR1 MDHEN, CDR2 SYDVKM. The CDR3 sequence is CASSSRDRGFLETQYF. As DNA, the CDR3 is TGTGCCAGCAGTTCCAGGGACAGGGGTTTTCTAGAGACCCAGTACTTC.

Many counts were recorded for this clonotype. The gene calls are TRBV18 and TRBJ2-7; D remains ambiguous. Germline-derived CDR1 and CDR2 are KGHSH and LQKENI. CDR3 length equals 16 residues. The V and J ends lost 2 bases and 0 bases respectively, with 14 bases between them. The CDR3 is CASSPNNGVPSYEQYF. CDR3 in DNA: TGTGCCAGCTCACCAAATAATGGAGTCCCCTCCTACGAGCAGTACTTC.

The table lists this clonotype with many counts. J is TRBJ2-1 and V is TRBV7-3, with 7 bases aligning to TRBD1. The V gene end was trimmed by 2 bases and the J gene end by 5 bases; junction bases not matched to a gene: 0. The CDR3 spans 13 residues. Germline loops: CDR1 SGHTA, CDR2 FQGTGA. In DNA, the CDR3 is TGTGCCAGCAGCTTAGGGACAGACAATGAGCAGTTCTTC. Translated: CASSLGTDNEQFF.

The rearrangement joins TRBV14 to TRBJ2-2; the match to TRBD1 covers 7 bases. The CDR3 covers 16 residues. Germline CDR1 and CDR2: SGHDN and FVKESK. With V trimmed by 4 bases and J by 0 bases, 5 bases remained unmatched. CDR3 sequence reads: CASSPITGANTGELFF. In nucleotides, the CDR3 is TGTGCCAGCAGCCCTATCACAGGGGCGAACACCGGGGAGCTGTTTTTT.

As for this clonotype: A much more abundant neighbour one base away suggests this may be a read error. CDR3 protein: CASSYGTSGNTGELFF. In nucleotides, the CDR3 is TGTGCCAGCAGTTACGGGACTAGCGGGAACACCGGGGAGCTGTTTTTT. The genes are TRBV6-5 and TRBJ2-2, with 11 bases aligning to TRBD2. The CDR3 has 16 amino acids. V shed 2 bases and J 1 base; nucleotides not matched to a gene: 0. The germline V gene has CDR1 MNHEY and CDR2 SVGAGI.

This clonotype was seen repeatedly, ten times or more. The CDR3 region has the DNA TGTGCCAGCCGGAGGCAGGGCTACGAGCAGTACTTC. Amino acid sequence: CASRRQGYEQYF. V gene TRBV2 combines with J gene TRBJ2-7; TRBD1 or TRBD2 may be the D gene (5 bases each). Germline CDR1 is SNHLY and CDR2 is FYNNEI. Trimming pared 8 bases from V and 3 bases from J, leaving 11 bases between. The CDR3 sequence is 12 residues long. The whole variable domain, remainder taken from reference TRBV2 and TRBJ2-7, is EPEVTQTPSHQVTQMGQEVILRCVPISNHLYFYWYRQILGQKVEFLVSFYNNEISEKSEIFDDQFSVERPDGSNFTLKIRSTKLEDSAMYFCASRRQGYEQYFGPGTRLTVT.

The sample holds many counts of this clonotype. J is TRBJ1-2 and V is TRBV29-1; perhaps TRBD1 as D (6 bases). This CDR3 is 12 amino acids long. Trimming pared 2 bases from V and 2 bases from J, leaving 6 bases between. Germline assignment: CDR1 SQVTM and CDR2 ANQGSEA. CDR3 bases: TGCAGCGTTGAACAGGGGAACTATGGCTACACCTTC. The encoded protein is CSVEQGNYGYTF.

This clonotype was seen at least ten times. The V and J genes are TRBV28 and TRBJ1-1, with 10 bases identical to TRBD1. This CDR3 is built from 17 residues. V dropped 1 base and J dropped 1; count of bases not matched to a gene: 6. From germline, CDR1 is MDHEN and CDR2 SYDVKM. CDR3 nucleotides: TGTGCCAGCAGTTTATTGGGACAGGGGCACGGGAACACTGAAGCTTTCTTT. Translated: CASSLLGQGHGNTEAFF. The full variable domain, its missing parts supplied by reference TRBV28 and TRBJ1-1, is DVKVTQSSRYLVKRTGEKVFLECVQDMDHENMFWYRQDPGLGLRLIYFSYDVKMKEKGDIPEGYSVSREKKERFSLILESASTNQTSMYLCASSLLGQGHGNTEAFFGQGTRLTVV.

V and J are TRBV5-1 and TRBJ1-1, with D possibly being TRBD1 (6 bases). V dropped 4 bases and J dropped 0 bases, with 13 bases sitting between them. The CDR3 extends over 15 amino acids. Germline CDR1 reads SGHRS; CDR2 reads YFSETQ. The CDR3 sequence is CASSGGDTLNTEAFF. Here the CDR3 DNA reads TGCGCCAGCAGCGGAGGGGACACATTGAACACTGAAGCTTTCTTT.